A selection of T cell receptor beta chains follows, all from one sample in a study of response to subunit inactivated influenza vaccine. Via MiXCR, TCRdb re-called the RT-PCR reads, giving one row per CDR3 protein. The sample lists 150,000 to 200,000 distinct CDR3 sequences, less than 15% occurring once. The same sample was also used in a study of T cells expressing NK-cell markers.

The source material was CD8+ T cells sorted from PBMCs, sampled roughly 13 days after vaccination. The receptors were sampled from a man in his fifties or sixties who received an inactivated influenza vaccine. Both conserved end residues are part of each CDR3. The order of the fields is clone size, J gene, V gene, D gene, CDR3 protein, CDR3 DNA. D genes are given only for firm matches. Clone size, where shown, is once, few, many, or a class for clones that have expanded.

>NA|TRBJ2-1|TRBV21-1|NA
CASRTSGRRYNEQFF
TGTGCCAGCAGAACAAGCGGGAGACGCTACAATGAGCAGTTCTTC
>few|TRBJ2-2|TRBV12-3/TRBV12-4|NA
CASNIKTGELFF
TGTGCCAGCAATATAAAAACCGGGGAGCTGTTTTTT
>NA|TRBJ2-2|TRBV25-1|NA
CASSEIAGNTGELFF
TGTGCCAGCAGTGAAATTGCGGGGAACACCGGGGAGCTGTTTTTT
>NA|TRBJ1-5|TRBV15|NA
CATSRDLGTNQPQHF
TGTGCCACCAGCAGAGATTTGGGCACGAATCAGCCCCAGCATTTT
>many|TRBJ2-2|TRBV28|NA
CASSLGTSKHLGELFF
TGTGCCAGCAGTTTAGGGACCTCCAAACACCTCGGGGAGCTGTTTTTT
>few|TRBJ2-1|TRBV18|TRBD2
CASSPPELAGEVGQFF
TGTGCCAGCTCACCGCCTGAACTAGCGGGAGAGGTGGGGCAGTTCTTC
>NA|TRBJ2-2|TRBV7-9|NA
CASSNTGTTNTGELFF
TGTGCCAGCAGCAATACCGGGACGACGAACACCGGGGAGCTGTTTTTT
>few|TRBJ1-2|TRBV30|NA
CAWSVDPGADYGYTF
TGTGCCTGGAGTGTAGATCCGGGGGCGGACTATGGCTACACCTTC
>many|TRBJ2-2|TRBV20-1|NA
CSARDRTYTGELFF
TGCAGTGCTAGAGATCGAACGTACACCGGGGAGCTGTTTTTT
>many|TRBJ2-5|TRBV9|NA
CASSVGVGGLQETQYF
TGTGCCAGCAGCGTAGGGGTGGGAGGCCTCCAAGAGACCCAGTACTTC
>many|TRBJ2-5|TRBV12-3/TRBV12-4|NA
CASSLGPPGESETQYF
TGTGCCAGCAGTTTAGGCCCCCCAGGGGAGTCAGAGACCCAGTACTTC
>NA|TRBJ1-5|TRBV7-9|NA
CASSLVLGENQPQHF
TGTGCCAGCAGCTTAGTCCTGGGGGAAAATCAGCCCCAGCATTTT
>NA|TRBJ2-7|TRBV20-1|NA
CSANGGDRLFYEQYF
TGCAGTGCTAACGGAGGTGACAGGCTATTCTACGAGCAGTACTTC
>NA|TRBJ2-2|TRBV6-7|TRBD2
CASSPGTKAGELFF
TGTGCCAGCAGCCCCGGGACTAAGGCCGGGGAGCTGTTTTTT
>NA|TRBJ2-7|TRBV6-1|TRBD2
CASSQGLAGRNEQYF
TGTGCCAGCAGCCAGGGACTAGCGGGACGGAACGAGCAGTACTTC
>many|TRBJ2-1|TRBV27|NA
CASSLFNEQFF
TGTGCCAGCAGTTTATTCAATGAGCAGTTCTTC
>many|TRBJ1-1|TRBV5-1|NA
CASSFGENTEAFF
TGCGCCAGCAGCTTTGGAGAGAACACTGAAGCTTTCTTT
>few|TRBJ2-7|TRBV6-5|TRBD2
CASSYSRTSGAYEQYF
TGTGCCAGCAGTTACTCAAGGACTAGCGGCGCCTACGAGCAGTACTTC
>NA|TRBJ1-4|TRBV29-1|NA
CSVDGGEKLFF
TGCAGCGTTGACGGGGGGGAAAAACTGTTTTTT
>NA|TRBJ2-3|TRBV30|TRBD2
CAWSVMVPEGLEGRDTQYF
TGTGCCTGGAGTGTAATGGTCCCGGAGGGACTAGAGGGGAGAGATACGCAGTATTTT
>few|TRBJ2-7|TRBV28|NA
CASSLISRSEQYF
TGTGCCAGCAGTTTAATTTCAAGGTCCGAGCAGTACTTC
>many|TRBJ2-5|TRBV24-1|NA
CATSDRGYETQYF
TGTGCCACCAGTGACAGGGGATACGAGACCCAGTACTTC
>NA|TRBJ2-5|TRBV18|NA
CASSPRGIETQYF
TGTGCCAGCTCACCACGCGGGATTGAGACCCAGTACTTC
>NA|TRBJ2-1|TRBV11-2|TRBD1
CASSLVGQGDAEQFF
TGTGCCAGCAGCTTAGTCGGACAGGGTGACGCTGAGCAGTTCTTC
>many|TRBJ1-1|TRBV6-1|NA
CASSPTVSNTEAFF
TGTGCCAGCAGCCCTACGGTTTCGAACACTGAAGCTTTCTTT
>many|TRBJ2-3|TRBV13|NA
CASSLLEFGTDTQYF
TGTGCCAGCAGCTTACTAGAGTTTGGCACAGATACGCAGTATTTT
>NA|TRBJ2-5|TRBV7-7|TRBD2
CASSSGLAEETQYF
TGTGCCAGCAGCTCGGGACTAGCGGAAGAGACCCAGTACTTC
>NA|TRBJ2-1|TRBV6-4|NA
CASSDGFNSNEQFF
TGTGCCAGCAGTGACGGTTTCAATAGTAATGAGCAGTTCTTC
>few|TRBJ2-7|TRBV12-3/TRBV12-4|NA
CASSLFVRGSYEQYF
TGTGCCAGCAGTTTATTTGTCCGAGGCTCCTACGAGCAGTACTTC
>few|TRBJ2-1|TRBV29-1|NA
CSVELEGSYNEQFF
TGCAGCGTTGAACTAGAGGGCTCCTACAATGAGCAGTTCTTC
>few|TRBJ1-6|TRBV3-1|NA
CASSQEGVISPLHF
TGTGCCAGCAGCCAAGAAGGGGTAATTTCACCCCTCCACTTT
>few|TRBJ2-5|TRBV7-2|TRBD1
CASSVTGGEETQYF
TGTGCCAGCAGCGTAACAGGGGGCGAGGAGACCCAGTACTTC
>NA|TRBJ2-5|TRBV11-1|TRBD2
CASSLVFVGGGLQETQYF
TGTGCCAGCAGCTTAGTATTTGTCGGCGGGGGTCTACAAGAGACCCAGTACTTC
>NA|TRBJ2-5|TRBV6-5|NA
CASSYSGGSQETQYF
TGTGCCAGCAGTTACTCAGGGGGAAGCCAAGAGACCCAGTACTTC
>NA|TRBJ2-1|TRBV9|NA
CASSTPSVVGEQFF
TGTGCCAGCAGCACTCCTAGCGTGGTTGGTGAGCAGTTCTTC
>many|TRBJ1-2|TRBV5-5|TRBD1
CASSLTGENYGYTF
TGTGCCAGCAGCTTGACAGGGGAAAACTATGGCTACACCTTC
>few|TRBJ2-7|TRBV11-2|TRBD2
CASSLAAGAAYEQYF
TGTGCCAGCAGCTTAGCGGCGGGAGCAGCCTACGAGCAGTACTTC
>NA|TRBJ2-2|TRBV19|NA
CASSISSPDTGELFF
TGTGCCAGTAGTATATCTAGCCCCGACACCGGGGAGCTGTTTTTT
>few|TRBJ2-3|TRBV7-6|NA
CASSLVLRRGSTDTQYF
TGTGCCAGCAGCTTAGTGTTGCGGCGGGGCAGCACAGATACGCAGTATTTT
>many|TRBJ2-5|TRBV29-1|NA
CSVEDTRETEQETQYF
TGCAGCGTTGAAGACACGAGGGAGACAGAACAAGAGACCCAGTACTTC
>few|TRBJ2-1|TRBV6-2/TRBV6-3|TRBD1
CASSQLQAGTGSYNEQFF
TGTGCCAGCAGTCAATTACAGGCCGGGACAGGATCTTACAATGAGCAGTTCTTC
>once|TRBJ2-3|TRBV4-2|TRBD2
CASGPGTSLRTDTQYF
TGTGCCAGCGGCCCCGGGACTAGCCTTCGCACAGATACGCAGTATTTT
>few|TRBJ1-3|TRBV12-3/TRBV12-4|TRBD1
CASSFGQAAGNTIYF
TGTGCCAGCAGCTTCGGACAGGCAGCTGGAAACACCATATATTTT
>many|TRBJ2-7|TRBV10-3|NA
CAISSRSYEQYF
TGTGCCATCAGTTCCAGATCCTACGAGCAGTACTTC
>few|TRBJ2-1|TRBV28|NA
CASSPPVISYNEQFF
TGTGCCAGCAGTCCTCCAGTGATCTCCTACAATGAGCAGTTCTTC
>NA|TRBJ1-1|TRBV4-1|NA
CASSQSLALEAFF
TGCGCCAGCAGCCAGTCTTTGGCCCTTGAAGCTTTCTTT
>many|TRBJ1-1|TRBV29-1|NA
CSVVAIGEAFF
TGCAGCGTTGTTGCAATTGGGGAAGCTTTCTTT
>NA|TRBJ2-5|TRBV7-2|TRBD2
CASSLEAGGFLETQYF
TGTGCCAGCAGCTTAGAAGCGGGGGGGTTCCTTGAGACCCAGTACTTC
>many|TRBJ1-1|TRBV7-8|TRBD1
CASSPGTANTEAFF
TGTGCCAGCAGCCCAGGGACAGCGAACACTGAAGCTTTCTTT
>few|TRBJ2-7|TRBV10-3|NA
CAISEVRPNSYEQYF
TGTGCCATCAGTGAGGTCAGACCGAATTCCTACGAGCAGTACTTC
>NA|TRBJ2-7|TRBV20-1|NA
CSARRERNWQYEQYF
TGCAGTGCTAGAAGGGAGCGGAACTGGCAGTACGAGCAGTACTTC
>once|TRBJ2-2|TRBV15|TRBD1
CATSRRGPGGELFF
TGTGCCACCAGTCGAAGGGGGCCCGGCGGGGAGCTGTTTTTT
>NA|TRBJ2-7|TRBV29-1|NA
CSVEIDYEQYF
TGCAGCGTAGAGATAGACTACGAGCAGTACTTC
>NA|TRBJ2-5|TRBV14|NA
CASIGEGSPETQYF
TGTGCCAGCATCGGAGAGGGCAGCCCGGAGACCCAGTACTTC
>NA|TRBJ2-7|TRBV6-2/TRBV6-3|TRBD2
CASTILAGGTEQYF
TGTGCCAGCACCATCCTAGCGGGGGGTACCGAGCAGTACTTC
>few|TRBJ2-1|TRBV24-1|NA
CATGLGSSYNEQFF
TGTGCCACAGGGCTTGGCAGTTCCTACAATGAGCAGTTCTTC
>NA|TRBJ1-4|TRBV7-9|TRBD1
CASNFGQDRLFF
TGTGCCAGCAACTTCGGACAGGATAGACTGTTTTTT
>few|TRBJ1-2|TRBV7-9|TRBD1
CASSPGTAAIYGYTF
TGTGCCAGCAGCCCCGGGACAGCAGCCATCTATGGCTACACCTTC
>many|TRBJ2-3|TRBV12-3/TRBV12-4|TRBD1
CASSLTGGAVDTQYF
TGTGCCAGCAGTTTGACAGGGGGCGCGGTAGATACGCAGTATTTT
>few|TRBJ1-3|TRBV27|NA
CASSLSSGAGNTIYF
TGTGCCAGCAGTTTATCGTCAGGGGCTGGAAACACCATATATTTT